This TCR beta chain was sequenced in a study of blood T cells in healthy people across ages. Study conclusions and caveats: There was a strong correlation between TCR beta diversity and naive T cell percentage.

This CDR3 is 12 amino acids long. Germline V gene data show CDR1 as DFQATT and CDR2 as SNEGSKA (reference sequence). V was trimmed by 5 bases and J by 4 bases, leaving 11 bases between them. This clonotype has only a few counts. The antigen is unknown. A sample-barcoded 5' primer and a J-beta primer mix were used in a second PCR of about 7 to 12 cycles. A template-switch adaptor containing 12 random nucleotides labeled each cDNA molecule. TCRdb re-called the 5' RACE reads through MiXCR, storing one row per CDR3 protein. This sample has about 570,000 distinct CDR3 sequences, with about a quarter found just once. The same sample was also used in a study of T cells of mothers and their children. From that report: Donation came from three healthy Caucasian mothers together with their six children. Relative to unrelated pairs, biologically related mother-child dyads exhibited marginally greater, non-significant overlap.

The origin of this receptor is a boy younger than 10 in good health. Sequencing used blood. The chain recombines TRBV20-1 with TRBJ2-5; D is tentatively TRBD1 or TRBD2 (5 bases each). CDR3 loop: CSASPGRETQYF. As DNA, the CDR3 is TGCAGTGCTTCACCGGGACGAGAGACCCAGTACTTC.